Listed below are T cell receptor beta chains from one sample, sequenced in a study of T cell responses to AZD1222 COVID-19 vaccine. Clones were sequenced by immunoSEQ multiplex PCR, and TCRdb holds only the in-frame ones, with some missing. The data hold fewer than 150,000 clones, with around 94% observed a single time. The sequences come from peripheral blood, collected 28 days after the second AZD1222 dose. The receptors here all came from an adult who received the AZD1222 COVID-19 vaccine. CDR3s include the opening cysteine and the closing phenylalanine or tryptophan. The D gene is left open where the match is weak. Size values are once, few and many counts, or a class for expanded clones, and some rows have none.

v_call	d_call	j_call	clone_size	cdr3_nt	cdr3_aa
TRBV9	.	TRBJ2-1	.	TGTGCCAGCAGCGTAAAGACTAGTGTAGGCAGTGAGCAGTTCTTC	CASSVKTSVGSEQFF
TRBV6-5	TRBD1	TRBJ1-1	.	TGTGCCAGCAGCCAGGGACAGTACACTGAAGCTTTCTTT	CASSQGQYTEAFF
TRBV6-1	TRBD2	TRBJ2-7	.	TGTGCCAGCAGTGGCGGACTAGCCCCGGGCTCCTACGAGCAGTACTTC	CASSGGLAPGSYEQYF
TRBV18	.	TRBJ1-1	.	TGTGCCAGCTCTCTACAGGGCACAGGGCTGAACACTGAAGCTTTCTTT	CASSLQGTGLNTEAFF
TRBV7-3	TRBD2	TRBJ2-3	.	TGTGCCAGCGCCGGGGGAGGGCCCACAGATACGCAGTATTTT	CASAGGGPTDTQYF
TRBV19	.	TRBJ1-1	.	TGTGCCAGTAGTTGGGGAGGGAACACTGAAGCTTTCTTT	CASSWGGNTEAFF
TRBV7-3	TRBD1	TRBJ2-5	.	TGTGCCAGCAGCCCGACAGGGTATGGAGAGACCCAGTACTTC	CASSPTGYGETQYF
TRBV15	.	TRBJ1-5	.	TGTGCCACCAGCGGGGGGGGCCATTCCTCGAGTAGCAATCAGCCCCAGCATTTT	CATSGGGHSSSSNQPQHF
TRBV9	TRBD1	TRBJ1-4	.	TGTGCCAGCAGCGCAGGACAGGGGGCAACTAATGAAAAACTGTTTTTT	CASSAGQGATNEKLFF
TRBV7-2	TRBD1	TRBJ1-2	few	TGTGCCAGCACCCATCCGGACAGGGGAAACTATGGCTACACCTTC	CASTHPDRGNYGYTF
TRBV11-2	.	TRBJ2-3	.	TGTGCCAGCAGCTTAGGTAGGGGGGGCACAGATACGCAGTATTTT	CASSLGRGGTDTQYF
TRBV4-3	TRBD2	TRBJ2-1	.	TGCGCCAGCAGCCAAACGGGACTAGCGGCCTACAATGAGCAGTTCTTC	CASSQTGLAAYNEQFF
TRBV29-1	TRBD1	TRBJ1-1	.	TGCAGCGTCGTACGGGACAGGGCCACTGAAGCTTTCTTT	CSVVRDRATEAFF
TRBV7-9	.	TRBJ2-3	few	TGTGCCAGCAGCTTTGTACTGGGCACAGATACGCAGTATTTT	CASSFVLGTDTQYF
TRBV5-1	TRBD2	TRBJ2-2	.	TGCGCCAGCAGCTTGGCTTCCCTAGCGGGAGAAACCGGGGAGCTGTTTTTT	CASSLASLAGETGELFF
TRBV28	.	TRBJ2-7	.	TGTGCCAGCAGTTCCCAGACTAGGGGACCCGGGTACTTC	CASSSQTRGPGYF